A single sample is the source of the 10 T cell receptor beta chains below, sequenced in a study of blood T cell repertoires in COVID-19. The protocol was immunoSEQ multiplex PCR, while the TCRdb copy is restricted to in-frame clones and leaves out a portion. This table holds nearly 200,000 clones, around nine tenths found once. Input material: peripheral blood. The origin of the receptors is a woman in her thirties or forties who had recovered from COVID-19.

This clone showed up just once. The chain has TRBV7-8 and TRBJ2-7, with D maybe TRBD1 (6 bases). The ends were cut back, 5 bases at V and 10 bases at J, with 15 bases in the middle. CDR1 SGHVS and CDR2 FQNEAQ come from the germline V gene. There are 12 residues in the CDR3. The CDR3 loop reads CASSTRRGYQYF. CDR3 DNA sequence: TGTGCCAGCAGCACCCGTAGGGGGTACCAGTACTTC.

CDR3 bases: TGTGCCAGCAGCCAGGGACTAGCGGGAATAACGCAGTACTTC. As protein: CASSQGLAGITQYF. The chain recombines TRBV14 with TRBJ2-7; the match to TRBD2 covers 13 bases. The CDR3 loop spans 14 amino acids. J was trimmed by 9 bases and V by 3 bases; bases with no gene match: 5. CDR1 and CDR2 from the germline V gene are SGHDN and FVKESK.

V usage is TRBV5-6 and J usage is TRBJ2-7; TRBD1 aligns across 7 bases. CDR1 and CDR2 (germline): SGHDT, YYEEEE. Trimming took 6 bases from V and 1 from J; bases not matched to a gene: 4. The CDR3 runs 13 residues. CDR3 loop: CASTNRGSYEQYF. The CDR3 bases are TGTGCCAGCACGAACAGGGGTTCCTACGAGCAGTACTTC.

V and J are TRBV19 and TRBJ2-6, with TRBD1 matching over 9 bases. Germline-derived CDR1 and CDR2 are LNHDA and SQIVND (reference sequence). The length of the CDR3 is 15 residues. Losses at the gene ends were 5 bases for V and 2 bases for J; bases not matched to a gene: 1. The CDR3 region has the DNA TGTGCCAGTAGTCGGACAGGGGCTGGGGCCAACGTCCTGACTTTC. Translation gives CASSRTGAGANVLTF.

A single count supports this clone. The rearrangement joins TRBV19 to TRBJ2-1; possibly TRBD1 for D (6 bases). Germline CDR1 reads LNHDA; CDR2 reads SQIVND (reference sequence). V gave up 5 bases and J gave up 6 bases, with 11 bases separating them. The CDR3 sequence is 13 residues long. This chain's CDR3 is CASSSQQGNEQFF. The DNA of the CDR3 is TGTGCCAGTAGTTCCCAACAGGGCAATGAGCAGTTCTTC.

The chain recombines TRBV7-2 with TRBJ2-7; possible D gene TRBD2, 6 bases. Germline V lookup: CDR1 SGHTA, CDR2 FQGNSA. This CDR3 comprises 15 residues. V lost 4 bases, J lost 5 bases, and 18 bases lay in between. CDR3 coding DNA: TGTGCCAGCAGCTCCGCCCCCGGGACTGTTAACGAGCAGTACTTC. This translates into CASSSAPGTVNEQYF.

This clone showed up just a few times. This chain links TRBV2 with TRBJ1-6; TRBD1 matches 8 bases. The CDR3 sequence is 14 residues long. The V and J ends lost 4 bases and 10 bases, in that order; junction bases with no gene match: 6. The germline V gene encodes CDR1 SNHLY and CDR2 FYNNEI. The CDR3, as DNA: TGTGCCAGCAGTGTTTTGGACAGGGAGTCACCCCTCCACTTT. Amino acids: CASSVLDRESPLHF.

V is TRBV4-1 and J is TRBJ1-2; the match to TRBD1 covers 9 bases. Germline CDR1 MGHRA, CDR2 YSYEKL. After removal of 4 bases from V and 4 bases from J, the junction contained 4 bases not matched to a gene. The CDR3 has 14 residues. The CDR3: CASSPDRGGYGYTF. The CDR3, as DNA: TGCGCCAGCAGCCCGGACAGGGGAGGCTATGGCTACACCTTC.

This clone was picked up one time. The chain recombines TRBV3-1 (or the pseudogene TRBV3-2) with TRBJ1-2; D unclear. The CDR3 has 15 residues. CDR1 and CDR2 from the germline V gene are LGHDT and YNNKEL (reference sequence). Trimming pared 5 bases from V and 4 bases from J, leaving 17 bases between. DNA for the CDR3: TGTGCCAGCAGCTCCAATGGGCTACTGAGCTATGGCTACACCTTC. Protein sequence: CASSSNGLLSYGYTF.

The J gene is TRBJ2-7, the V gene TRBV6-5; D is ambiguous. CDR3 length: 13 amino acids. CDR1 is MNHEY and CDR2 is SVGAGI in the germline V gene. Trimming stripped 0 bases from V and 3 bases from J, with 6 bases between. For the CDR3, the DNA is TGTGCCAGCAGTTACTCGTACAGCTACGAGCAGTACTTC. It is translated as CASSYSYSYEQYF.